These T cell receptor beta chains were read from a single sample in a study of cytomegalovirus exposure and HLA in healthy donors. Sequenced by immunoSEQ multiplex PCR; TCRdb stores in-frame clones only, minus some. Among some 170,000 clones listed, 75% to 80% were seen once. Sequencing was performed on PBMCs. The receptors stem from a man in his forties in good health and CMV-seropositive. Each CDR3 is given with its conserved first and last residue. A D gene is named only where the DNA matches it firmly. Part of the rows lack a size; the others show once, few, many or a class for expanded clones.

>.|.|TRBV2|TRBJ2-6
CASIGSWGANVLTF
TGTGCCAGCATCGGGTCCTGGGGGGCCAACGTCCTGACTTTC
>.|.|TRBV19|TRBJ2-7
CASSATWGGAPYEQYF
TGTGCCAGTAGTGCGACATGGGGGGGGGCCCCCTACGAGCAGTACTTC
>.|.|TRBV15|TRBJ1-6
CATSPTGFYNSPLHF
TGTGCCACCAGCCCCACGGGATTCTATAATTCACCCCTCCACTTT
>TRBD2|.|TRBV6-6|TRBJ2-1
CASSSRLAKNNEQFF
TGTGCCAGCAGTTCCCGACTAGCGAAAAACAATGAGCAGTTCTTC
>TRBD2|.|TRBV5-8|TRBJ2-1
CASSVVGLAVRDEQFF
TGTGCCAGCAGCGTGGTGGGACTAGCGGTCCGCGATGAGCAGTTCTTC
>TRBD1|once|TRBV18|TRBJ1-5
CASSEMGQGAYQPQHF
TGTGCCAGCTCGGAGATGGGACAGGGGGCATATCAGCCCCAGCATTTT
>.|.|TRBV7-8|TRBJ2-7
CASSLEWGSTYEQYF
TGTGCCAGCAGCTTAGAGTGGGGCAGTACCTACGAGCAGTACTTC
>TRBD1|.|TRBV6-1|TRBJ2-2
CASKGDRGPTGELFF
TGTGCCAGCAAGGGCGACAGGGGGCCCACCGGGGAGCTGTTTTTT
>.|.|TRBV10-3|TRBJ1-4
CAIRNSETNEKLFF
TGTGCCATCAGAAACAGTGAAACTAATGAAAAACTGTTTTTT
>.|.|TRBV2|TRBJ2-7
CASSESGYLYEQYF
TGTGCCAGCAGTGAGTCAGGTTATCTCTACGAGCAGTACTTC
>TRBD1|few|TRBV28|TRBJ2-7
CASSFAQGGSYEQYF
TGTGCCAGCAGTTTTGCACAGGGGGGCTCCTACGAGCAGTACTTC
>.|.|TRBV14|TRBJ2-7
CASSQPGSIYEQYF
TGTGCCAGCAGCCAACCGGGGTCTATCTACGAGCAGTACTTC
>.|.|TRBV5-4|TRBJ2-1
CAIGQTYNEQFF
TGTGCCATAGGACAGACCTACAATGAGCAGTTCTTC
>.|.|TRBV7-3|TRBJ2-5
CASSYYGETQYF
TGTGCCAGCAGCTACTACGGCGAGACCCAGTACTTC
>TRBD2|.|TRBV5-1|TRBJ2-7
CASSGGTSGAYEQYF
TGCGCCAGCAGCGGAGGGACTAGCGGCGCCTACGAGCAGTACTTC
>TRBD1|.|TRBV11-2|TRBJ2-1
CASSLGGQYNEQFF
TGTGCCAGCAGCTTAGGGGGACAGTACAATGAGCAGTTCTTC
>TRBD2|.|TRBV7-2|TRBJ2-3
CASSFSGRIGDTQYF
TGTGCCAGCAGTTTTAGCGGGAGGATAGGAGATACGCAGTATTTT
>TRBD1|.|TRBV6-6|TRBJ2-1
CASSHRDRIYNEQFF
TGTGCCAGCAGCCACCGGGACAGAATCTACAATGAGCAGTTCTTC
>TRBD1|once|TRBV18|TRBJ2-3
CASSQGQVSTDTQYF
TGTGCCAGCTCGCAGGGACAGGTTAGCACAGATACGCAGTATTTT
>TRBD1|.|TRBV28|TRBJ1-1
CASSSDRGGTEAFF
TGTGCCAGCAGTTCGGACAGGGGAGGAACTGAAGCTTTCTTT
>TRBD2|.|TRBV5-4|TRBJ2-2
CASSLGVAGVAGELFF
TGTGCCAGCAGCTTGGGGGTAGCGGGAGTGGCCGGGGAGCTGTTTTTT
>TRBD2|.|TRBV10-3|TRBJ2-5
CAISPLAGVAQETQYF
TGTGCCATCAGTCCCCTAGCGGGAGTCGCCCAAGAGACCCAGTACTTC
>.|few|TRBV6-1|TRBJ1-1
CASSYTENTEAFF
TGTGCCAGCAGTTATACAGAAAACACTGAAGCTTTCTTT
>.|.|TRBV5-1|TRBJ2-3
CASSLAPGKGTDTQYF
TGCGCCAGCAGCTTGGCACCCGGGAAAGGGACAGATACGCAGTATTTT
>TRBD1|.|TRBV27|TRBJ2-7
CASSLVSRTGGDEQYF
TGTGCCAGCAGTTTAGTTTCGAGGACAGGGGGCGATGAGCAGTACTTC
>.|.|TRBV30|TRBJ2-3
CAWRRPGEVDTQYF
TGTGCCTGGAGGAGACCCGGAGAGGTAGATACGCAGTATTTT
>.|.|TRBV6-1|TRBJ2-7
CATQAGGDSYEQYF
TGTGCTACCCAAGCCGGCGGAGACTCCTACGAGCAGTACTTC
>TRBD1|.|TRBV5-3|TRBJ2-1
CARSGAGQDYNEQFF
TGTGCCAGAAGCGGGGCGGGACAGGACTACAATGAGCAGTTCTTC
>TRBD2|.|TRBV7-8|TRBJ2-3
CASSTRLAGTDTQYF
TGTGCCAGCAGCACGCGACTAGCGGGCACAGATACGCAGTATTTT
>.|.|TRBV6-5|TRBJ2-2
CASWTFGNTGELFF
TGTGCCAGCTGGACATTTGGGAACACCGGGGAGCTGTTTTTT
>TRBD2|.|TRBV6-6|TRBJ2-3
CASSYASGTSTDTQYF
TGTGCCAGCAGTTACGCTAGCGGGACTAGCACAGATACGCAGTATTTT
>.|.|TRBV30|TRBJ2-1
CAWTPLAGLYNEQFF
TGTGCCTGGACACCACTCGCGGGACTCTACAATGAGCAGTTCTTC
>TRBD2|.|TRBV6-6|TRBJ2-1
CASSPGLAATQFF
TGTGCCAGCAGTCCGGGACTAGCGGCGACGCAGTTCTTC
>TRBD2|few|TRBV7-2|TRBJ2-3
CASSFRLAVTDTQYF
TGTGCCAGCAGCTTCCGACTAGCGGTCACAGATACGCAGTATTTT
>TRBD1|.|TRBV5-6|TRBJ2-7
CASSFPPGQASYEQYF
TGTGCCAGCAGCTTCCCCCCGGGACAGGCGTCCTACGAGCAGTACTTC
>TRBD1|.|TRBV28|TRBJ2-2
CASSLGSGGSAGELFF
TGTGCCAGCAGTTTAGGTTCAGGGGGCAGCGCCGGGGAGCTGTTTTTT
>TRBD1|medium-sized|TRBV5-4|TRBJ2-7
CASSRNRGAYEQYF
TGTGCCAGCAGCAGGAACAGGGGGGCCTACGAGCAGTACTTC